This TCR beta chain was sequenced during a study of PD-1 blockade in mismatch repair-deficient tumors (dated by TCRdb to 2016 to 2017). In terms of the full investigation: The trial enrolled some 82 consecutive patients with over 10 mismatch repair-deficient cancer types between September 2013 and September 2016, all previously treated and progressing. Tumor-associated T cell clones in the peripheral blood of patients responding to PD-1 blockade were tracked using deep sequencing of TCR CDR3 regions.

What the study reported, not specific to this receptor: After pembrolizumab, tumor-resident clones, which were often undetectable in blood before treatment, expanded rapidly and then contracted, generally ahead of radiologic responses.

This clone was seen only once. The antigen this receptor binds is unknown. Base qualities are not provided; no much larger clone lies one nucleotide away. Mismatch repair deficiency in every enrolled patient was established by polymerase chain reaction or immunohistochemistry. TCR sequencing was carried out for three patients who responded to pembrolizumab therapy. The phase II trial prospectively tested pembrolizumab PD-1 blockade in advanced mismatch repair-deficient cancers regardless of tissue of origin. Serial peripheral blood T cell samples were collected before and at multiple times after starting PD-1 blockade. Blood sampling times were expressed in weeks after the first pembrolizumab dose. Library preparation used the immunoSEQ multiplex PCR assay. TCRdb took this table from immuneACCESS and kept in-frame rearrangements with V and J called. Such tables lack part of the clones; where checked against another copy, unresolved V genes explain under half of the gap, and the rest is unexplained. The sample table shows tens of thousands of clones, and 80% to 85% are seen once. Together, the top ten hold around 0.99% of the sample.

This TCR was recovered from an adult with mismatch repair-deficient cancer. The specimen comprised PBMCs, sampled 38 to 40 weeks after starting pembrolizumab.

CDR3 region: CATSRQGQETQYF. The nucleotides are TGTGCCACCAGCAGACAGGGACAGGAGACCCAGTACTTC. The V gene is TRBV15 and the J gene is TRBJ2-5, with TRBD1 matching 7 junction bases. CDR1 LNHNV and CDR2 YYDKDF are derived from the germline V gene (reference sequence). The junction shows trimming of 2 bases on V and 5 bases on J, and the gene matches do not reach 2 bases of it. The CDR3 starts with the cysteine, ends with the phenylalanine, and has 13 residues. The retained sequence is limited to the CDR3, 39 bases, with the frame set at the first base.